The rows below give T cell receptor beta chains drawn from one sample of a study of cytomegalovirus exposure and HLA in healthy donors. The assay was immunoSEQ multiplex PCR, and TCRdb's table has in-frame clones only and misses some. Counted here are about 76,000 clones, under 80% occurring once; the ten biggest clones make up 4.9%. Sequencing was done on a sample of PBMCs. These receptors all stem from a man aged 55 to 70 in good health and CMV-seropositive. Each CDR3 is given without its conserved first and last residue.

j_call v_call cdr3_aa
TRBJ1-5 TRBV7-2 ASSEASYSNQPQH
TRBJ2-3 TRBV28 ASSPSGGRVTDTQY
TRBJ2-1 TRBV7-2 ASSNQGLGYNEQF
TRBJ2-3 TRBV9 ASSVQGASTDTQY
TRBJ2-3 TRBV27 ASTWGGGGTQY
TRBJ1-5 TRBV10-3 AISALGGEPQH
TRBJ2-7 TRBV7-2 ASSPRDRGLEQY
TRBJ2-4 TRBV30 AWSQAGDVTRAKNIQY
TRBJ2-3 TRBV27 ASSPRLAGEPTDTQY
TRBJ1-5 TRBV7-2 ASSLGQGQPQH
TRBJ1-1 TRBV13 ASSLRTSGDTEAF
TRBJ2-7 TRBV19 ASSQGLVSYEQY
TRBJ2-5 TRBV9 ASSPGPRGVETQY
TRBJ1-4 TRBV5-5 ASNPQGTATNEKLF
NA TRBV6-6 ASSYLGTEQYEQY
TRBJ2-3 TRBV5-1 ASSFTSGGYTDTQY
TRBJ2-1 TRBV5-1 ASSPSGSSSNEQF
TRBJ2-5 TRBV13 ASSLWQTQY
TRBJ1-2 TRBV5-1 ASSPVKQGPYGYT
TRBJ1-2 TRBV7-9 ASSLDRTGGNGYT
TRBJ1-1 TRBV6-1 ASSEPGNTEAF
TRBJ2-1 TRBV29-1 SYSLGNEQF
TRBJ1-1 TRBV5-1 ASRYAARAGFTEAF
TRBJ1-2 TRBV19 ASSRQRDNYGYT
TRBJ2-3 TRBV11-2 ASSPVQGIADTQY
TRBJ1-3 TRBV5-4 ASSLAGIPSGNTIY
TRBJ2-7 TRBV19 ASSGGTGGAYEQY
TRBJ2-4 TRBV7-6 ASSSGGGFGNIQY
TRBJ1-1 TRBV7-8 ASSFRDRELEAF
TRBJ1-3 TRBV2 ASRRGSGNTIY
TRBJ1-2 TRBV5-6 ASSLATRGRFGYT
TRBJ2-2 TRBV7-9 ASGTGGSPSTGELF
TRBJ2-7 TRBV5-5 ASSLRQGDVGYEQY
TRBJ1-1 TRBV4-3 ASSQGITGVTEAF
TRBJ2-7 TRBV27 ASSPIYRDREGEQY
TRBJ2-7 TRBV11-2 ASSPGQDTAYEQY
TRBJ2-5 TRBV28 ASWGRDGTGETQY
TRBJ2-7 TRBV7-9 ASSLIRGGGDYEQY
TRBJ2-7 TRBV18 ASSPRYREGAEQY
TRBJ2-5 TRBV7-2 ASSLGPSGGGQETQY
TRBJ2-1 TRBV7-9 SSSLAPDEQF
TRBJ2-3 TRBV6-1 ASSIAGVHTDTQY
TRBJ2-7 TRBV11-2 ASSSSFYEQY
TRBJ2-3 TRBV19 ASSMWDRTDTQY
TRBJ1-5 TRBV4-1 ASSQEPAGGQPQH
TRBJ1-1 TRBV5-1 ASSLSQGRDTEAF
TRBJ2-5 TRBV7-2 ASSLNSGGGGTQY
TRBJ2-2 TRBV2 ATRGLAGGTGELF
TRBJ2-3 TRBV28 ASSTSGSRTDTQY
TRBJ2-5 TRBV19 ASSQAGYQETQY
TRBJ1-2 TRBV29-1 SVGEQGKTYGYT
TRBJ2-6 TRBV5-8 ASSTPGAASLSGANVLT
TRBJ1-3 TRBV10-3 AISDGVGSGNTIY